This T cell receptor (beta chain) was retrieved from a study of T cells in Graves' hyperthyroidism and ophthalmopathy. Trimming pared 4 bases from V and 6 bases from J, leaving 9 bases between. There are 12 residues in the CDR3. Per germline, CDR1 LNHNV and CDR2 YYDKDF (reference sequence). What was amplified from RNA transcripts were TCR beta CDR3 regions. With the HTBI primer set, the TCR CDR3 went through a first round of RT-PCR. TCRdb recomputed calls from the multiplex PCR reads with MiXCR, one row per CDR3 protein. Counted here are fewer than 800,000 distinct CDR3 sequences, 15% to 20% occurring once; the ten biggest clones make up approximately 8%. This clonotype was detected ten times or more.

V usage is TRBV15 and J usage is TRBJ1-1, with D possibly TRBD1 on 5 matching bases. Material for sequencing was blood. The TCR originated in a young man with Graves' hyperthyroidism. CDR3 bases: TGTGCCACCAGCACCAGGGCTCCTGAAGCTTTCTTT. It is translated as CATSTRAPEAFF. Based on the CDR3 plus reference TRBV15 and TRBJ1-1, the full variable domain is DAMVIQNPRYQVTQFGKPVTLSCSQTLNHNVMYWYQQKSSQAPKLLFHYYDKDFNNEADTPDNFQSRRPNTSFCFLDIRSPGLGDTAMYLCATSTRAPEAFFGQGTRLTVV.